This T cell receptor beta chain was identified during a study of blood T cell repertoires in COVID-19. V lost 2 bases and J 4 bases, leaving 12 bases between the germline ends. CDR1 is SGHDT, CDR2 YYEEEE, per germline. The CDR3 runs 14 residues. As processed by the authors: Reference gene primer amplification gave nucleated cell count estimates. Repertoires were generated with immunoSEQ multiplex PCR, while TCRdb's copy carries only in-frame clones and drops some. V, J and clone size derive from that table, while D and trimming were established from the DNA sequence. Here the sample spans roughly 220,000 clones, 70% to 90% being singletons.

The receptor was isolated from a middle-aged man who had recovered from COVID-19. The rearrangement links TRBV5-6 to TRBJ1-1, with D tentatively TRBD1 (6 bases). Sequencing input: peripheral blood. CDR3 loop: CASSFATGGTEAFF. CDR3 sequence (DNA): TGTGCCAGCAGCTTCGCGACAGGAGGCACTGAAGCTTTCTTT.